This TCR beta chain was identified in a study of memory CD4+ T cells and cytomegalovirus serostatus. Across the whole study: This sample comes from healthy Belgian adults, 9 CMV seropositive, around 26 seronegative. Study observations and caveats: Suggested: most of the CMV-linked TCR signature lies in CD4+ memory cells. Each of 67 CMV-associated TCRbeta sequences occurred in one to five individuals.

Worth noting for this clone: What it recognizes is unknown.

Study processing details: After removing out-of-frame reads, approximately 2 million distinct TCRbeta sequences remained. TCRdb's copy holds only in-frame clones and misses some; the assay was immunoSEQ multiplex PCR. The V and J calls and the clone size are those of that table, but D and trimming were determined from the DNA. The data hold some 59,000 clones, with about 81% observed a single time. The sort gate was single viable CD3+CD4+CD8-CD45RO+ cells for memory CD4+ T cells. This receptor was obtained from an adult in good health and CMV-seronegative. The specimen sequenced was memory CD4+ T cells from blood.

The CDR3 DNA sequence: TGTGCCAGCAGCCAAGTTTTCTATGGCTACACCTTC. This translates into CASSQVFYGYTF. The chain links TRBV4-2 to TRBJ1-2; no reliable D call. Trimming removed 1 base at V and 4 bases at J, with 4 bases between. CDR3 size: 12 residues. Germline values: CDR1 LGHNA, CDR2 YNFKEQ.